These 6 T cell receptor beta chains were all obtained from the same sample, sequenced in a study of identical twins. TCRdb redid the calling of the 5' RACE reads with MiXCR, one entry per CDR3 protein. The table shows about 890,000 distinct CDR3 sequences, with 12% occurring only once. The data also belong to a second study, concerning yellow fever vaccine responses in identical twins.

The sample was PBMCs. The receptors stem from a woman between 18 and 30 years old in good health.

This chain connects TRBV12-3 or TRBV12-4 to TRBJ1-1; D remains unclear. The V end was cut by 6 bases, the J end by 10 bases, with 15 bases between. The CDR3 is 12 amino acids. CDR3 DNA: TGTGCCAGCAGCCAAGACGGTTTAGGAGCTTTCTTT. Protein sequence: CASSQDGLGAFF.

This clonotype has just a few counts. The chain uses TRBV10-3 and TRBJ1-4; D gene ambiguous. V was trimmed by 10 bases and J by 7 bases, leaving 19 bases between them. From germline, CDR1 is ENHRY and CDR2 SYGVKD. This CDR3 has 14 amino acids. Here the CDR3 reads CATRAGRDVEKLFF. CDR3 in DNA: TGTGCCACCCGCGCGGGAAGGGATGTTGAAAAACTGTTTTTT.

In this sample, this clonotype turned up a few times. The chain joins TRBV7-3 to TRBJ2-1; TRBD2 matches at 12 bases. The CDR3 is 18 amino acids. The ends lost 5 bases at V and 4 bases at J; junction bases unmatched: 12. Germline loops: CDR1 SGHTA, CDR2 FQGTGA. CDR3 sequence: CASSRTSGNFGGYNEQFF. The DNA for the CDR3 is TGTGCCAGCAGCCGGACTAGCGGGAACTTTGGAGGGTACAATGAGCAGTTCTTC.

CDR3 in DNA: TGTGCCAGCAGCTTACGGTCTAGTAGGATTCAGTTCTTC. As protein: CASSLRSSRIQFF. The V call is TRBV7-2, the J call TRBJ2-1; D ambiguous. Between the trimmed V and J ends, which lost 2 bases and 13 bases, there was a span of 15 bases. Per germline, CDR1 SGHTA and CDR2 FQGNSA. The CDR3 is 13 amino acids.

This clonotype was counted a few times. This sequence joins TRBV5-6 and TRBJ1-1, with D possibly being TRBD1 (5 bases). CDR1 is SGHDT, CDR2 YYEEEE, per germline. The CDR3 covers 12 residues. V lost 4 bases and J 6 bases, leaving 10 bases between the germline ends. Here the CDR3 reads CASSRVGPEAFF. The DNA of the CDR3 is TGTGCCAGCAGCCGGGTGGGGCCTGAAGCTTTCTTT.

A few counts support this clonotype. V gene TRBV27 combines with J gene TRBJ2-7; TRBD1 matches at 8 bases. Germline V gene data show CDR1 as MNHEY and CDR2 as SMNVEV (reference sequence). The CDR3 spans 15 residues. Germline trimming cut 8 bases from V and 0 bases from J; bases unmatched to any gene: 9. The CDR3 region is CASQTGTGYSYEQYF. Written as DNA, the CDR3 is TGTGCCAGCCAGACCGGGACAGGTTACTCCTACGAGCAGTACTTC.